One sample yielded the 9 T cell receptor beta chains listed below, sequenced in a study of OX40 agonist ivuxolimab in advanced cancers. Profiled with immunoSEQ multiplex PCR; TCRdb holds only in-frame clones, not every one. The data contain roughly 53,000 clones, approximately 88% of them singletons. The input for sequencing was CD4+ or CD8+ T cells sorted from blood, taken in a trial of the OX40 agonist ivuxolimab. Receptors were obtained from an adult with an advanced solid tumor such as melanoma, head and neck, liver or kidney cancer.

This chain links TRBV15 with TRBJ1-1; D uncertain. The germline V and J ends were trimmed by 3 bases and 1 base, with 24 bases remaining between them. CDR3 length equals 19 residues. Germline lookup yields CDR1 LNHNV and CDR2 YYDKDF (reference sequence). The CDR3 bases are TGTGCCACCAGCAGGGGTTTTACTGGGAGGACGGGAAAGAACACTGAAGCTTTCTTT. Its translation is CATSRGFTGRTGKNTEAFF. The full variable domain, completed using reference TRBV15 and TRBJ1-1, is DAMVIQNPRYQVTQFGKPVTLSCSQTLNHNVMYWYQQKSSQAPKLLFHYYDKDFNNEADTPDNFQSRRPNTSFCFLDIRSPGLGDTAMYLCATSRGFTGRTGKNTEAFFGQGTRLTVV.

The chain is built from TRBV18 and TRBJ2-1, with 8 bases that match TRBD2. Trimming took 0 bases from V and 6 from J; bases not matched to a gene: 7. The CDR3 is 16 residues long. Germline CDR1 is KGHSH and CDR2 is LQKENI. The CDR3: CASSPPVSSGFNEQFF. The CDR3 DNA sequence: TGTGCCAGCTCACCACCGGTGTCTAGCGGGTTCAATGAGCAGTTCTTC.

This chain links TRBV5-1 with TRBJ2-5; TRBD2 matches 8 bases. The CDR3 sequence is 17 residues long. Germline V gives CDR1 SGHRS, CDR2 YFSETQ. V lost 2 bases, J lost 5 bases, and 14 bases stayed unmatched. Written as DNA, the CDR3 is TGCGCCAGCAGCTTAAATATAGGGAGCGGGAGTAAGGAGACCCAGTACTTC. Translation gives CASSLNIGSGSKETQYF.

The chain employs TRBV19 and TRBJ1-2; unclear D gene. From germline, CDR1 is LNHDA and CDR2 SQIVND (reference sequence). V was trimmed by 3 bases and J by 4 bases, leaving 12 bases between them. The CDR3 extends over 14 amino acids. CDR3: CASSIGGYLYGYTF. Written as DNA, the CDR3 is TGTGCCAGTAGTATCGGTGGCTACCTCTATGGCTACACCTTC.

The chain is built from TRBV19 and TRBJ1-1; D gene ambiguous. CDR3 length equals 12 residues. CDR1 LNHDA and CDR2 SQIVND come from the germline V gene (reference sequence). Trimming removed 4 bases from V and 11 bases from J, with 14 bases in between. The CDR3 here is CASSKEAKAAFF. The CDR3, as DNA: TGTGCCAGTAGTAAGGAGGCCAAGGCCGCTTTCTTT.

This chain uses TRBV29-1 with TRBJ1-1; D call uncertain. The V end lost 5 bases, the J end lost 1 base, and 8 bases lay between the germline ends. This CDR3 spans 12 amino acids. Germline CDR1 and CDR2: SQVTM and ANQGSEA. Written as DNA, the CDR3 is TGCAGCGTTAAGAAGGCGAACACTGAAGCTTTCTTT. Protein sequence: CSVKKANTEAFF.

V gene TRBV6-4 combines with J gene TRBJ2-1; perhaps TRBD2 as D (6 bases). Germline-derived CDR1 and CDR2 are MRHNA and SNTAGT. The length of the CDR3 is 16 residues. V lost 6 bases and J lost 1, with 16 bases in between. The CDR3 DNA is TGTGCCAGCAGACGCGAGATTGGGGGGTCCTACAATGAGCAGTTCTTC. This sequence encodes CASRREIGGSYNEQFF.

The chain recombines TRBV15 with TRBJ2-3; D unresolved. This CDR3 comprises 17 residues. Germline loops: CDR1 LNHNV, CDR2 YYDKDF (reference sequence). V was cut by 4 bases and J by 1 base, with 18 bases left in between. CDR3 sequence: CATSTRFDAIGTDTQYF. The CDR3, as DNA: TGTGCCACCAGCACCCGCTTTGACGCAATCGGCACAGATACGCAGTATTTT. Full variable domain (remainder filled in from reference TRBV15 and TRBJ2-3): DAMVIQNPRYQVTQFGKPVTLSCSQTLNHNVMYWYQQKSSQAPKLLFHYYDKDFNNEADTPDNFQSRRPNTSFCFLDIRSPGLGDTAMYLCATSTRFDAIGTDTQYFGPGTRLTVL.

V is TRBV7-2 and J is TRBJ2-7; D call uncertain. Trimming took off 5 bases at V and 3 bases at J, with 17 bases between the two ends. CDR1 SGHTA and CDR2 FQGNSA come from the germline V gene. The CDR3 is 15 residues long. CDR3 loop: CASSPTPGMGYEQYF. In DNA form, the CDR3 reads TGTGCCAGCAGCCCAACCCCAGGAATGGGCTACGAGCAGTACTTC. Using reference TRBV7-2 and TRBJ2-7 for the parts outside the CDR3, the full variable domain is GAGVSQSPSNKVTEKGKDVELRCDPISGHTALYWYRQSLGQGLEFLIYFQGNSAPDKSGLPSDRFSAERTGGSVSTLTIQRTQQEDSAVYLCASSPTPGMGYEQYFGPGTRLTVT.